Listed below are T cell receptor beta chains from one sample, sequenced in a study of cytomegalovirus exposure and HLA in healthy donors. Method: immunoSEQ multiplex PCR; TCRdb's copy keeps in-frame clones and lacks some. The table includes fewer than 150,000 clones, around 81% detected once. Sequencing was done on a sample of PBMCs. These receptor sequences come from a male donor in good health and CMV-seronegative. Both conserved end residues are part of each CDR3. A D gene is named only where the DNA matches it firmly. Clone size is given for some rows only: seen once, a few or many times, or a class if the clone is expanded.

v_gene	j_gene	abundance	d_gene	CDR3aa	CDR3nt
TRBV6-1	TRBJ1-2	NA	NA	CASSLEVRYGYTF	TGTGCCAGCAGCCTAGAGGTGAGGTATGGCTACACCTTC
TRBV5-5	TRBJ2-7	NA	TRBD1	CASSRGRDRGYYEQYF	TGTGCCAGCAGCCGCGGCCGGGACAGGGGGTACTACGAGCAGTACTTC
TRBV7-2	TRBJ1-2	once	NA	CASSLGHSPARSGYTF	TGTGCCAGCAGTTTAGGACACTCCCCGGCGAGATCTGGCTACACCTTC
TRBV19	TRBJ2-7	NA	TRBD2	CASSQLAVQGEQYF	TGTGCCAGTAGTCAACTAGCGGTCCAGGGCGAGCAGTACTTC
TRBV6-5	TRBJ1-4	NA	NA	CASSYSQGGEKLFF	TGTGCCAGCAGTTACTCACAAGGGGGTGAAAAACTGTTTTTT
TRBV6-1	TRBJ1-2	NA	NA	CASSDTITRVGNYGYTF	TGTGCCAGCAGTGACACAATAACCAGGGTAGGAAACTATGGCTACACCTTC
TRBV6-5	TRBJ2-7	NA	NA	CASSSRGQGTYEQYF	TGTGCCAGCAGTTCAAGGGGCCAGGGCACCTACGAGCAGTACTTC
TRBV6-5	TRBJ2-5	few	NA	CASSYGGAPVETQYF	TGTGCCAGCAGTTACGGGGGGGCCCCGGTAGAGACCCAGTACTTC
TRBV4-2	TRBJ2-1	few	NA	CASSQEVGGEQFF	TGTGCCAGCAGCCAAGAGGTCGGTGGTGAGCAGTTCTTC
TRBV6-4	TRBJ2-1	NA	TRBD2	CASSDRASGVRDEQFF	TGTGCCAGCAGTGACCGTGCTAGCGGGGTTCGGGATGAGCAGTTCTTC
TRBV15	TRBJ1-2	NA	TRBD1	CATSRTGTGALNYGYTF	TGTGCCACCAGCAGGACGGGGACAGGAGCCTTAAACTATGGCTACACCTTC
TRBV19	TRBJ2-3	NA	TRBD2	CASKLAGSGTDTQYF	TGTGCCAGTAAACTAGCGGGTTCGGGCACAGATACGCAGTATTTT
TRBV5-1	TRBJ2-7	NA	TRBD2	CASSAGLAVYEQYF	TGCGCCAGCAGCGCCGGACTAGCGGTATACGAGCAGTACTTC
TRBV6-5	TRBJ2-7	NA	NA	CASSTRASYEQYF	TGTGCCAGCAGTACTCGAGCCTCCTACGAGCAGTACTTC
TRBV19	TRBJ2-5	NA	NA	CASSTPGPGAETQYF	TGTGCCAGTAGTACCCCGGGTCCTGGGGCAGAGACCCAGTACTTC
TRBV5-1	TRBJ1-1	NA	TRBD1	CASSLAVGTAEAFF	TGCGCCAGCAGCTTGGCCGTGGGGACAGCCGAAGCTTTCTTT
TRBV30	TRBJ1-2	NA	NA	CAWTGGGVGNYGYTF	TGTGCCTGGACCGGAGGAGGGGTAGGGAACTATGGCTACACCTTC
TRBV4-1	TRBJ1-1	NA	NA	CASSQVLRPTEAFF	TGCGCCAGCAGCCAAGTTCTGCGGCCCACTGAAGCTTTCTTT
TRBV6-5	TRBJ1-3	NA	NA	CASSYSEGSGNTIYF	TGTGCCAGCAGTTACTCGGAGGGCTCTGGAAACACCATATATTTT
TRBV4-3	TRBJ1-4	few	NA	CASSQGQGIGQSNEKLFF	TGCGCCAGCAGCCAAGGCCAGGGTATCGGACAATCTAATGAAAAACTGTTTTTT
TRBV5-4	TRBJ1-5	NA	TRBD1	CASSAGQGRGEPQHF	TGTGCCAGCAGCGCTGGACAGGGGAGGGGGGAGCCCCAGCATTTT
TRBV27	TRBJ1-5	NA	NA	CASSFTGRNQPQHF	TGTGCCAGCAGTTTTACAGGCCGCAATCAGCCCCAGCATTTT
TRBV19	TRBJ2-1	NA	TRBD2	CASSVSREYNEQFF	TGTGCCAGTAGTGTTTCGCGGGAGTACAATGAGCAGTTCTTC
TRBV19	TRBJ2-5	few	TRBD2	CASSILISGQETQYF	TGTGCCAGTAGTATTCTGATTAGCGGGCAAGAGACCCAGTACTTC
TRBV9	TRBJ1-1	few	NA	CASSTDDRTLNTEAFF	TGTGCCAGCAGCACTGACGACAGGACATTAAACACTGAAGCTTTCTTT
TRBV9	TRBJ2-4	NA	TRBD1	CASSSNRGPFGQNIQYF	TGTGCCAGCAGCTCAAACAGGGGTCCTTTCGGCCAAAACATTCAGTACTTC
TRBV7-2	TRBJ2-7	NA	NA	CASRSTAGLSYEQYF	TGTGCCAGCAGATCGACCGCAGGCCTTTCCTACGAGCAGTACTTC
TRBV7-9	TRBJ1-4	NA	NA	CASADRRLYEKLFF	TGTGCCAGCGCCGACAGGCGATTGTATGAAAAACTGTTTTTT
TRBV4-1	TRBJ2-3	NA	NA	CASSQPAGNTDTQYF	TGCGCCAGCAGCCAGCCGGCGGGGAACACAGATACGCAGTATTTT
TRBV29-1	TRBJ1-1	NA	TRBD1	CSVARTGDTEAFF	TGCAGCGTTGCCCGGACAGGGGACACTGAAGCTTTCTTT
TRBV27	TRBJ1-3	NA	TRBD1	CASSPFGQGFSDSGNTIYF	TGTGCCAGCAGCCCTTTCGGACAGGGCTTCTCGGACTCTGGAAACACCATATATTTT
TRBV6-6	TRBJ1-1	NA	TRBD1	CASGEQGMNTEAFF	TGTGCCAGCGGAGAACAGGGGATGAACACTGAAGCTTTCTTT
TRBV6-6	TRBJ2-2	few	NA	CASTLIPGELFF	TGTGCCAGCACCCTTATTCCCGGGGAGCTGTTTTTT
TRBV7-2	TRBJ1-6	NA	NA	CASSLGRARHF	TGTGCCAGCAGCTTAGGCAGGGCTCGCCACTTT
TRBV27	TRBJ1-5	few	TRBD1	CASSSGTGGTQPQHF	TGTGCCAGCAGCTCCGGGACAGGGGGCACTCAGCCCCAGCATTTT
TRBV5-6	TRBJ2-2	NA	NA	CASSPLIMSGELFF	TGTGCCAGCAGCCCCCTAATAATGTCCGGGGAGCTGTTTTTT
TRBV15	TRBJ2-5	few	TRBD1	CATSRERFRGMVGETQYF	TGTGCCACCAGCAGAGAACGGTTCAGGGGGATGGTTGGAGAGACCCAGTACTTC
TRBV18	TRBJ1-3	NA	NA	CASSPSTDSGNTIYF	TGTGCCAGCTCACCAAGCACCGACTCTGGAAACACCATATATTTT
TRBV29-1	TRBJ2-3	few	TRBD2	CSVETSGRADTQYF	TGCAGCGTCGAAACTAGCGGGAGGGCAGATACGCAGTATTTT
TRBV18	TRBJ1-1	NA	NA	CASSPLDRNTEAFF	TGTGCCAGCTCACCACTGGACAGGAACACTGAAGCTTTCTTT